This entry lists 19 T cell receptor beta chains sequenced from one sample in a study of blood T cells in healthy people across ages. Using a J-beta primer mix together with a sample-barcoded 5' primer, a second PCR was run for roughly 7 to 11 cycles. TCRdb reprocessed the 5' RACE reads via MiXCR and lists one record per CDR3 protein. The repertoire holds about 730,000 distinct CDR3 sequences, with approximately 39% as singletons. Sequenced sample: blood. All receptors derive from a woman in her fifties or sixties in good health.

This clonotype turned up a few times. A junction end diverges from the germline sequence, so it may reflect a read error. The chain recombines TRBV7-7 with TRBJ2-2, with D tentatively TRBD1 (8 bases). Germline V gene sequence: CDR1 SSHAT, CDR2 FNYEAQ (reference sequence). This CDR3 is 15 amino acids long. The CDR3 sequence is CASSPDREGTGELFF. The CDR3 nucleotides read TGTGCTAGCAGCCCGGACAGGGAGGGGACCGGGGAGCTGTTTTTT.

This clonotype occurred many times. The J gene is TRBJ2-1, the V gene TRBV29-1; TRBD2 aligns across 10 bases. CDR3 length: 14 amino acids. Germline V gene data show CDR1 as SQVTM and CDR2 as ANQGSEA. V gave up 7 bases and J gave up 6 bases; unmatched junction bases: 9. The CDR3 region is CSAKSGGAANEQFF. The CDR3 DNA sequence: TGCAGCGCCAAGAGCGGGGGGGCCGCCAATGAGCAGTTCTTC.

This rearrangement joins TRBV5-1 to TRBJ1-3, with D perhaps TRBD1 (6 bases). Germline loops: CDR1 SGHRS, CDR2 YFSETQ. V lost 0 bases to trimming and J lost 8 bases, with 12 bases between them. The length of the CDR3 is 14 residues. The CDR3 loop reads CASSLGTAGDTIYF. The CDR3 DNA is TGCGCCAGCAGCTTGGGGACAGCGGGAGACACCATATATTTT.

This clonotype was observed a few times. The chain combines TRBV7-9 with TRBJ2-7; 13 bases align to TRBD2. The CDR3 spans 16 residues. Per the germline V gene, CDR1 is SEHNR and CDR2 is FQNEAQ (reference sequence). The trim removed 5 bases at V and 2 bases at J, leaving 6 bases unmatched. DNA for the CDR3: TGTGCCAGCAGCCGGACTAGCGGGAGCACACCCTACGAGCAGTACTTC. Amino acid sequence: CASSRTSGSTPYEQYF.

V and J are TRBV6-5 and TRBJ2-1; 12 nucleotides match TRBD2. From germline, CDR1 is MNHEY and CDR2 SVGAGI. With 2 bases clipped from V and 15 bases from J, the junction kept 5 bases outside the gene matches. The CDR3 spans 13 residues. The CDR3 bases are TGTGCCAGCAGTTACGAGCTAGCGGGGGGGCCGTTCTTC. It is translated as CASSYELAGGPFF.

The CDR3 here is CASSQIGGGARNTGELFF. The DNA of the CDR3 is TGTGCCAGCAGCCAAATAGGGGGGGGGGCCCGGAACACCGGGGAGCTGTTTTTT. The V and J genes are TRBV4-2 and TRBJ2-2, with D tentatively TRBD2 (7 bases). CDR3 length: 18 amino acids. The ends were cut back, 2 bases at V and 1 base at J, with 17 bases in the middle. The germline gives CDR1 LGHNA, CDR2 YNFKEQ.

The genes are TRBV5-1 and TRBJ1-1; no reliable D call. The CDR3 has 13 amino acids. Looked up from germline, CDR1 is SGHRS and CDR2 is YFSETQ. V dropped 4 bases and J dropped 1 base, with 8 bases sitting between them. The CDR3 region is CASSAGPNTEAFF. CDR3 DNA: TGCGCCAGCAGCGCAGGCCCGAACACTGAAGCTTTCTTT.

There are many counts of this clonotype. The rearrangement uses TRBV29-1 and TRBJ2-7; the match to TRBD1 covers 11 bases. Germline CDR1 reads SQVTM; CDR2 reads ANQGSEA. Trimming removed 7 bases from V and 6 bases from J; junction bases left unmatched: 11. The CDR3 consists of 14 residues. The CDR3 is CSAAGDRGTSEQYF. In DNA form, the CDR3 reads TGCAGCGCCGCCGGGGACAGGGGGACGAGCGAGCAGTACTTC.

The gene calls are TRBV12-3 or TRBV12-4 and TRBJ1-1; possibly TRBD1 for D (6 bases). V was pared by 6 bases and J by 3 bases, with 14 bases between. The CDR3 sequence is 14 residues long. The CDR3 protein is CASSPQGLYTEAFF. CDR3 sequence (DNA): TGTGCCAGCAGCCCACAGGGCCTGTACACTGAAGCTTTCTTT.

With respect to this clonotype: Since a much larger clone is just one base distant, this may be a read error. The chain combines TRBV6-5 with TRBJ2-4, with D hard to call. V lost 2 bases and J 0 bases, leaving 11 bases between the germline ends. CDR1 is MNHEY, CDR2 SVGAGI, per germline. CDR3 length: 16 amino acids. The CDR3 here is CASSYEDGLAKNIQYF. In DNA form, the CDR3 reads TGTGCCAGCAGTTACGAGGATGGGCTAGCCAAAAACATTCAGTACTTC.

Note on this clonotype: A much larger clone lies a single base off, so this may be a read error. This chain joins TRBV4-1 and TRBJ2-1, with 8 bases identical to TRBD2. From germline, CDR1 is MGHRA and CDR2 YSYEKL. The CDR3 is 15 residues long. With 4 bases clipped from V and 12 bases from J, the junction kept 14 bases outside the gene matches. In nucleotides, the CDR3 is TGCGCCAGCAGCCGATTGGGACTAGTCATGGATGCGCAGTTCTTC. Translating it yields CASSRLGLVMDAQFF.

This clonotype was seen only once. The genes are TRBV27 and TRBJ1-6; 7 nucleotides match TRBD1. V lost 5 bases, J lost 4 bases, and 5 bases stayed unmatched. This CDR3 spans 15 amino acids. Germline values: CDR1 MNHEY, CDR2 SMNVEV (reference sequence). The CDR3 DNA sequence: TGTGCCAGCAGTGTCCGGGACAGTTATAATTCACCCCTCCACTTT. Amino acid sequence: CASSVRDSYNSPLHF.

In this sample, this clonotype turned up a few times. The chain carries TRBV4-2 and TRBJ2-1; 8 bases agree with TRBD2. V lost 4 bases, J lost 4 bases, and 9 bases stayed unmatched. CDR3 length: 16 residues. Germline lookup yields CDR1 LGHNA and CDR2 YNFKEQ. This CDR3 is CASSLNSGTQYNEQFF. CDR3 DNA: TGTGCCAGCAGCCTTAATAGCGGGACTCAGTACAATGAGCAGTTCTTC.

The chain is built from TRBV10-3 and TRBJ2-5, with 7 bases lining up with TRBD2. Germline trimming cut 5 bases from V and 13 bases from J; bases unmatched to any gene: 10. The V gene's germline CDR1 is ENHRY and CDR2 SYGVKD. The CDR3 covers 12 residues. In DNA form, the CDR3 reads TGTGCCATCAGTCAGGGAGGGACCGGGCGGTACTTC. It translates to CAISQGGTGRYF.

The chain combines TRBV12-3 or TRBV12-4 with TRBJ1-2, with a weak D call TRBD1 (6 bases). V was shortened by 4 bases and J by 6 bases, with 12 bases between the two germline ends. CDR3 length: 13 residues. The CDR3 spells CASSSQGTDGYTF. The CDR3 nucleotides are TGTGCCAGCAGTTCACAGGGTACCGATGGCTACACCTTC.

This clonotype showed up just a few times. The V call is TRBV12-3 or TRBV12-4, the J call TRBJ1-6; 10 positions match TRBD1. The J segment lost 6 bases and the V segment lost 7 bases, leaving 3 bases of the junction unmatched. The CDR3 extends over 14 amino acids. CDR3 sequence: CASMRTGGNSPLHF. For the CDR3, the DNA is TGTGCCAGCATGAGGACAGGGGGTAATTCACCCCTCCACTTT.

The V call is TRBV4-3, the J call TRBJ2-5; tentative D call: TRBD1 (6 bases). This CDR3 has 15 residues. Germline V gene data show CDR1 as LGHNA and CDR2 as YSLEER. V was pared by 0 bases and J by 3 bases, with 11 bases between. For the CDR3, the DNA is TGCGCCAGCAGCCAAGACCGCAGGGGAAAAGAGACCCAGTACTTC. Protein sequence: CASSQDRRGKETQYF.

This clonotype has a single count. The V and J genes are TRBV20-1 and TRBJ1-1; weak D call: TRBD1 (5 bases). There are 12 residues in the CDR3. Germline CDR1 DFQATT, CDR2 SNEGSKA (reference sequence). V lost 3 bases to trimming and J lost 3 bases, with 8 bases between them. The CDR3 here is CSARIGDTEAFF. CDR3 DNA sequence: TGCAGTGCTAGGATAGGGGACACTGAAGCTTTCTTT.

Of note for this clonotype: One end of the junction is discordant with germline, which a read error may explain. The CDR3: CASSATGDPYNKQFF. CDR3 nucleotide sequence: TGTGCCAGCAGCGCAACGGGGGACCCTTACAATAAGCAGTTCTTC. V and J are TRBV9 and TRBJ2-1, with D possibly being TRBD2 (6 bases). The CDR3 spans 15 residues. Germline V lookup: CDR1 SGDLS, CDR2 YYNGEE. Full variable domain (missing parts from reference TRBV9 and TRBJ2-1): DSGVTQTPKHLITATGQRVTLRCSPRSGDLSVYWYQQSLDQGLQFLIQYYNGEERAKGNILERFSAQQFPDLHSELNLSSLELGDSALYFCASSATGDPYNKQFFGPGTRLTVL.